This record covers a single T cell receptor beta chain. The sample is drawn from a study of CD8 T cells in ankylosing spondylitis. TCRdb processed the 5' RACE reads anew with MiXCR; each CDR3 protein has one entry. The profile shows 150,000 to 200,000 distinct CDR3 sequences, about 20% of them singletons. Germline values: CDR1 SQVTM, CDR2 ANQGSEA. The V end lost 6 bases, the J end lost 6 bases, and 5 bases lay between the germline ends. The CDR3 is 9 residues long. This TCR was sampled from a male donor aged 5 to 30 with ankylosing spondylitis or in good health (not recorded which). The specimen sequenced was blood, either unsorted or a sorted T cell fraction (not recorded which). The gene calls are TRBV29-1 and TRBJ1-1; D is uncertain. For the CDR3, the DNA is TGCAGCGTCGGACCTGAAGCTTTCTTT. As protein: CSVGPEAFF.